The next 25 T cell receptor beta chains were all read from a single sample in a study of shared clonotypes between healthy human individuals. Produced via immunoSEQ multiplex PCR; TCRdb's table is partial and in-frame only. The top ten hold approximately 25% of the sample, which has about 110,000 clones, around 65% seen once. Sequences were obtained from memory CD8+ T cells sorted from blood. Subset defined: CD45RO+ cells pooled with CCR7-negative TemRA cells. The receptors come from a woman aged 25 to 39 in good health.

CDR3 bases: TGCGCCAGACTTTTCTCTAGCACAGATACGCAGTATTTT. Its translation is CARLFSSTDTQYF. The chain links TRBV10-1 to TRBJ2-3; the D is unclear. Trimming took 9 bases from V and 0 from J, leaving 10 bases between them. CDR1 is WNHNN, CDR2 SYGVQD, per germline (reference sequence). The CDR3 extends over 13 amino acids.

Here the CDR3 DNA reads TGTGCCAGTAGTAAACAACAGATACAGGGTTACACCGGGGAGCTGTTTTTT. It translates to CASSKQQIQGYTGELFF. J is TRBJ2-2 and V is TRBV19; D is perhaps TRBD1 (6 bases). CDR1 is LNHDA and CDR2 is SQIVND in the germline V gene (reference sequence). Trimming took 4 bases from V and 3 from J, leaving 18 bases between them. CDR3 length equals 17 residues. The variable domain in full, with the rest retrieved from reference TRBV19 and TRBJ2-2, is DGGITQSPKYLFRKEGQNVTLSCEQNLNHDAMYWYRQDPGQGLRLIYYSQIVNDFQKGDIAEGYSVSREKKESFPLTVTSAQKNPTAFYLCASSKQQIQGYTGELFFGEGSRLTVL.

In DNA form, the CDR3 reads TGTGCCAGCAGGCAACCCGGGGGTGAAGCTTTCTTT. Protein product: CASRQPGGEAFF. The V gene is TRBV28, the J gene TRBJ1-1, with D maybe TRBD1 (5 bases). V dropped 6 bases and J dropped 7 bases, with 12 bases sitting between them. The germline CDR1 and CDR2 sequences are MDHEN and SYDVKM. The CDR3 consists of 12 residues.

This CDR3 is CASSSNHQQGSYEQYF. CDR3 nucleotides: TGTGCCAGCAGTTCTAACCACCAACAGGGCTCCTACGAGCAGTACTTC. V is TRBV25-1 and J is TRBJ2-7, with D perhaps matching TRBD1 (6 bases). V shed 5 bases and J shed 0 bases, with 17 bases lying between them. Germline V gene data show CDR1 as MGHDK and CDR2 as SYGVNS. The CDR3 has 16 residues.

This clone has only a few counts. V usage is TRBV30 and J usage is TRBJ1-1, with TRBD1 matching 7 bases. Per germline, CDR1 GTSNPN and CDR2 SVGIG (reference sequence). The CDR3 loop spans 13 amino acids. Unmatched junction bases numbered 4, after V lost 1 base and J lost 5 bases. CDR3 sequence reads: CAWSAGGGTEAFF. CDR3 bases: TGTGCCTGGAGTGCAGGGGGTGGGACTGAAGCTTTCTTT.

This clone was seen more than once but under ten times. In nucleotides, the CDR3 is TGCGCCAGCAGCTTGGATGGACAGGGGGCGTCTAACTATGGCTACACCTTC. As protein: CASSLDGQGASNYGYTF. The rearrangement links TRBV5-1 to TRBJ1-2; 11 bases align to TRBD1. Losses at the gene ends were 0 bases for V and 0 bases for J; bases not matched to a gene: 4. The germline V gene encodes CDR1 SGHRS and CDR2 YFSETQ. This CDR3 contains 17 residues.

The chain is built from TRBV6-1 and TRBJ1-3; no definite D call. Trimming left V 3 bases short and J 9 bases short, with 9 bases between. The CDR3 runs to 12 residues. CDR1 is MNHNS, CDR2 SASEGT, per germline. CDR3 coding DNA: TGTGCCAGCAGTGACCCGGTGGGCACCATATATTTT. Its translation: CASSDPVGTIYF.

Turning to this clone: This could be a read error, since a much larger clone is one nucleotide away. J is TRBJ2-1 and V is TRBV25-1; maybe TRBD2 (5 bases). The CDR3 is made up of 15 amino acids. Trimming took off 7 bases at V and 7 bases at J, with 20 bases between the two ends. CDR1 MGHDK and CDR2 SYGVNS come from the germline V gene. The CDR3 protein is CASTPRVTGYNEQFF. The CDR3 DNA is TGTGCCAGCACCCCGCGGGTGACGGGCTATAATGAGCAGTTCTTC.

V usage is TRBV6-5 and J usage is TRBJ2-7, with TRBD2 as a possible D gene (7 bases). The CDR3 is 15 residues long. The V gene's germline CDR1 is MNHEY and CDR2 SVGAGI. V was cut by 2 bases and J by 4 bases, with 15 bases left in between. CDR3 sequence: CASSYGGAGIYEQYF. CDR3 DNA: TGTGCCAGCAGTTACGGGGGGGCAGGGATTTACGAGCAGTACTTC.

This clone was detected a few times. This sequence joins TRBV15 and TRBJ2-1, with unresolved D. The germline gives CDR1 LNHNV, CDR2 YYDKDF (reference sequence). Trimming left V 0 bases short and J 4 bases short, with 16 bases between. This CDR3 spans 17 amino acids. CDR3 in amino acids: CATSREFGQTHYNEQFF. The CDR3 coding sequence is TGTGCCACCAGCAGAGAATTTGGGCAGACTCATTACAATGAGCAGTTCTTC.

The CDR3: CASSALSTGPLAGGPFSDTQYF. The CDR3 nucleotides read TGTGCCAGCAGCGCCCTCTCTACAGGGCCGCTAGCGGGAGGGCCATTCTCAGATACGCAGTATTTT. V usage is TRBV9 and J usage is TRBJ2-3; 12 bases fit TRBD2. V lost 3 bases and J lost 4; bases outside the gene matches: 24. CDR1 and CDR2 from the germline V gene are SGDLS and YYNGEE. The CDR3 has 22 amino acids.

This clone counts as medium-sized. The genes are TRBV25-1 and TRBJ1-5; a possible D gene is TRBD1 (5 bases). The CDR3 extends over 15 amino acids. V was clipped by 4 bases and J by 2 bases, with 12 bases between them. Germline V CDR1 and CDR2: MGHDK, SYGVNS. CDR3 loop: CASSGSGGGNQPQHF. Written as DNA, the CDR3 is TGTGCCAGCAGTGGTTCCGGAGGGGGCAATCAGCCCCAGCATTTT.

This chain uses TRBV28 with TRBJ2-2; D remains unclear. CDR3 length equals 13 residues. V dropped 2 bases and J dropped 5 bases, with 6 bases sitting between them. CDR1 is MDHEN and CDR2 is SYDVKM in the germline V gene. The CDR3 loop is CASSLQVTGELFF. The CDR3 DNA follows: TGTGCCAGCAGTTTACAGGTTACCGGGGAGCTGTTTTTT.

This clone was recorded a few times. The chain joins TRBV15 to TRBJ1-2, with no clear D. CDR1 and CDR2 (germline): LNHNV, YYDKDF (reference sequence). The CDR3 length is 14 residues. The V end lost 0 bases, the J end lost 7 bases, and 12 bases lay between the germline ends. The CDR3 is CATSRDLGNTGYTF. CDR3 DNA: TGTGCCACCAGCAGAGATCTGGGAAATACTGGCTACACCTTC.

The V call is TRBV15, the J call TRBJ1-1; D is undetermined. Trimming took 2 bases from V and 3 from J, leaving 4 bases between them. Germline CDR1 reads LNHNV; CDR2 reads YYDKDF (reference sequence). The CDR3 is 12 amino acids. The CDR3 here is CATSRPDTEAFF. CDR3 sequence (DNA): TGTGCCACCAGCAGACCGGACACTGAAGCTTTCTTT.

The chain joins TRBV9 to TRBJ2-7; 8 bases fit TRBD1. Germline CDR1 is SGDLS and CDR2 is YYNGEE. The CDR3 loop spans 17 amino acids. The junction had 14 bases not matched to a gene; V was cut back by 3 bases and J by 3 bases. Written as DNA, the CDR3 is TGTGCCAGCAGCGCAAGAACCGAGGGGACAGGATACTACGAGCAGTACTTC. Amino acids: CASSARTEGTGYYEQYF.

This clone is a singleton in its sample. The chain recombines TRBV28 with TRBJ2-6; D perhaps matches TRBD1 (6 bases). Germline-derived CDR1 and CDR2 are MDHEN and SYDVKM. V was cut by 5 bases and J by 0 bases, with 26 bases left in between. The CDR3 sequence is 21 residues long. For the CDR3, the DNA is TGTGCCAGCAGTCGTCGGACAGCACCTAGCTCCTCGGGCTCTGGGGCCAACGTCCTGACTTTC. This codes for CASSRRTAPSSSGSGANVLTF.

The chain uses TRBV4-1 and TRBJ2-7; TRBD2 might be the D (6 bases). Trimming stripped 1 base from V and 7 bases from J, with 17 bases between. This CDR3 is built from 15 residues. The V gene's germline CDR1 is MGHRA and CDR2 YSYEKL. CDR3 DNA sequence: TGCGCCAGCAGCCAAGCGACTAGGAGGGACTCGGAGCAGTACTTC. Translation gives CASSQATRRDSEQYF.

The CDR3 bases are TGTGCCAGCAGCTGGGGAGGGACATCTGGCGAAAAACTGTTTTTT. Translating it yields CASSWGGTSGEKLFF. The chain is built from TRBV5-4 and TRBJ1-4, with D possibly being TRBD1 (6 bases). The germline gives CDR1 SGHNT, CDR2 YYREEE (reference sequence). The CDR3 has 15 residues. V was pared by 3 bases and J by 8 bases, with 17 bases between.

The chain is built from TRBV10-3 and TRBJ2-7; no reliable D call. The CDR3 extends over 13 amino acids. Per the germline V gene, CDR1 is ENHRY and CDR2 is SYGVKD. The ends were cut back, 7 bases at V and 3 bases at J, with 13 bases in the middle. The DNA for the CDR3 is TGTGCCATCACCCCACATCCCTACTACGAGCAGTACTTC. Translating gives CAITPHPYYEQYF.

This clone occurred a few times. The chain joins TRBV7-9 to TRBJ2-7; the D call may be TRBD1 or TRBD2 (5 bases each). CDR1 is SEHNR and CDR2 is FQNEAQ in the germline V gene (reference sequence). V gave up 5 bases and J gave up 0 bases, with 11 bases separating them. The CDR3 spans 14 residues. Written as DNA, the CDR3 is TGTGCCAGCAGCCCACGGGACCGCTCCTACGAGCAGTACTTC. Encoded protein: CASSPRDRSYEQYF.

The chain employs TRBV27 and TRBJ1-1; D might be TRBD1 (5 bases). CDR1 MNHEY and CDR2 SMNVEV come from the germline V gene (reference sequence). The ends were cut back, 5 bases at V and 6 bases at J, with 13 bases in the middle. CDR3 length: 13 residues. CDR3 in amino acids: CASSEAGTSEAFF. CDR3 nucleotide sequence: TGTGCCAGCAGTGAAGCGGGGACCTCTGAAGCTTTCTTT.

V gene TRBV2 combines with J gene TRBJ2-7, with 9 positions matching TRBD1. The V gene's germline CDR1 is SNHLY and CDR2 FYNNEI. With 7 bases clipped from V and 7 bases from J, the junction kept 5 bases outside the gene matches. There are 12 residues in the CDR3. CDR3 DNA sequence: TGTGCCAGCAAAGGGACAGGGTGGGAGCAGTACTTC. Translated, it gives CASKGTGWEQYF.

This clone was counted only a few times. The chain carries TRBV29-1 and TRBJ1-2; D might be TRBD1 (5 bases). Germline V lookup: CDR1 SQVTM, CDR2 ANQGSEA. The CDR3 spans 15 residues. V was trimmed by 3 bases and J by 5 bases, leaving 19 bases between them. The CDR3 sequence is CSVDLPGPVLYGYTF. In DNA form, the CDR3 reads TGCAGCGTTGATCTCCCGGGACCGGTACTTTATGGCTACACCTTC.

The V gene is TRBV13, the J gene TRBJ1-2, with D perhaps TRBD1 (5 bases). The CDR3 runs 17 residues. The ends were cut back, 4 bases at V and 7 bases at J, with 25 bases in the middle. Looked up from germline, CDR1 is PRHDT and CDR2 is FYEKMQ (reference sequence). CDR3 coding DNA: TGTGCCAGCAGCTCACAGGAGGAGGGCCCTCTGTTCCCTGGCTACACCTTC. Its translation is CASSSQEEGPLFPGYTF.